Reported below is one T cell receptor (beta chain). Each donor supplied about 2.5 ml of blood. CDR1 and CDR2 from the germline V gene are SGHAT and FQNNGV. This CDR3 has 15 amino acids. For each CDR3 protein, TCRdb gives one entry from its re-call of the 5' RACE reads, without DNA. This listing includes fewer than 400,000 distinct CDR3 sequences. The data originate from a study of monozygotic twins with inflammatory bowel disease. Input material: blood. The TCR sequence derives from a human donor with ulcerative colitis or Crohn's disease, or a healthy co-twin of an affected twin (not recorded which). The chain employs TRBV11-2 and TRBJ2-1; TCRdb indicates TRBD1, and absent DNA this call remains unverified. This CDR3 is CASSYPGQPDNEQFF. The complete variable domain, with remaining parts taken from reference TRBV11-2 and TRBJ2-1, reads EAGVAQSPRYKIIEKRQSVAFWCNPISGHATLYWYQQILGQGPKLLIQFQNNGVVDDSQLPKDRFSAERLKGVDSTLKIQPAKLEDSAVYLCASSYPGQPDNEQFFGPGTRLTVL.